Reported below is one T cell receptor (beta chain). Its specificity is unknown. These data belong to a study of CD8 T cells in Susac syndrome. Looking at the study overall: Among sequenced Susac syndrome patients, more than five had active disease and about 8 were in remission. When blood was collected, patients with Susac syndrome were therapy-naive, were taking corticosteroids, or were receiving intravenous immunoglobulin alone. Whole-study results and caveats: That the number of individuals in its TCR sequencing and HLA analysis was relatively small was acknowledged by the study.

V shed 4 bases and J shed 5 bases, with 6 bases lying between them. The CDR3 runs to 12 residues. Germline assignment: CDR1 SGHDN and CDR2 FVKESK. The RNA input was roughly 0.5 to 1 ug, and it was reverse transcribed with random hexamers. The CDR3 of TCR beta was amplified by immunoSEQ multiplex PCR across 54 Vbeta and 13 Jbeta. A single record per CDR3 protein comes from TCRdb applying MiXCR to the immunoSEQ multiplex PCR reads. The repertoire includes about 100,000 distinct CDR3 sequences, 95% of them detected once, and approximately 0.3% sits in the top ten. This chain connects TRBV14 to TRBJ1-3, with D unresolved. Material for sequencing was CD8+ T cells from PBMCs. This clonotype was obtained from a human donor with Susac syndrome. CDR3 DNA: TGTGCCAGCAGCCGCCAAAGAAACACCATATATTTT. This translates into CASSRQRNTIYF.